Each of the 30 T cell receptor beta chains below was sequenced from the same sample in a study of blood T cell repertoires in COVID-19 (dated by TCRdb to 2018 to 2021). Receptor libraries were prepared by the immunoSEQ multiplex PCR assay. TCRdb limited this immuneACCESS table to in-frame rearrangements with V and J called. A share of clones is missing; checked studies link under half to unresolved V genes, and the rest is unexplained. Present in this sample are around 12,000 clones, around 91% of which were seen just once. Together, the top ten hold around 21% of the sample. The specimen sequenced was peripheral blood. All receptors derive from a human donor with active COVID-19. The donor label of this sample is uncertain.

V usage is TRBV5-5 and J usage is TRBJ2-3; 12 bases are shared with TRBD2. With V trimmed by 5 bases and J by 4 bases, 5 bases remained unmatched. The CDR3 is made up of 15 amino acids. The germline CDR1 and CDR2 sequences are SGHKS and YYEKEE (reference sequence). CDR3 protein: CASRPSGGASDTQYF. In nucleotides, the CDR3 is TGTGCCAGCAGACCTAGCGGGGGGGCCTCAGATACGCAGTATTTT. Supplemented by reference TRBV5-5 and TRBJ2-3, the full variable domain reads DAGVTQSPTHLIKTRGQQVTLRCSPISGHKSVSWYQQVLGQGPQFIFQYYEKEERGRGNFPDRFSARQFPNYSSELNVNALLLGDSALYLCASRPSGGASDTQYFGPGTRLTVL.

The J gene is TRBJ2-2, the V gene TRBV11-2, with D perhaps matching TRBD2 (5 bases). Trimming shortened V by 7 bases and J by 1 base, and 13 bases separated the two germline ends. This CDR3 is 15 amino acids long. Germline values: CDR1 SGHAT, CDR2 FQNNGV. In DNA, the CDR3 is TGTGCCAGCATCTTCAGTGCGGGGAACACCGGGGAGCTGTTTTTT. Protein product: CASIFSAGNTGELFF.

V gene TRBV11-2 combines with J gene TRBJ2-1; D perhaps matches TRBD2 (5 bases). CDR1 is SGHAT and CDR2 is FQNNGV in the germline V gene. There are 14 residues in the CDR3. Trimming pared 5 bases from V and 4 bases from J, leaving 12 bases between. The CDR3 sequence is CASSQLTGYNEQFF. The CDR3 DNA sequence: TGTGCCAGCAGCCAACTAACGGGATACAATGAGCAGTTCTTC.

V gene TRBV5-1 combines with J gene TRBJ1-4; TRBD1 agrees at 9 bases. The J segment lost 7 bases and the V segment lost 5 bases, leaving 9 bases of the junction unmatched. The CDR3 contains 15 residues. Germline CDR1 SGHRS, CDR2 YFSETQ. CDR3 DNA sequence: TGCGCCAGCAGTCACGACCGGGACAGGGCTGAAAAACTGTTTTTT. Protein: CASSHDRDRAEKLFF.

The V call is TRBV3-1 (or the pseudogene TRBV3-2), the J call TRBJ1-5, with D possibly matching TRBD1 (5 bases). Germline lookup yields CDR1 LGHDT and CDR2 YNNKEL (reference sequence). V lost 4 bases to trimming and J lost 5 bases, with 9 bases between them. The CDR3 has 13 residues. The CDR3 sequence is CASSRGGDQPQHF. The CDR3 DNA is TGTGCCAGCAGCCGTGGAGGGGATCAGCCCCAGCATTTT.

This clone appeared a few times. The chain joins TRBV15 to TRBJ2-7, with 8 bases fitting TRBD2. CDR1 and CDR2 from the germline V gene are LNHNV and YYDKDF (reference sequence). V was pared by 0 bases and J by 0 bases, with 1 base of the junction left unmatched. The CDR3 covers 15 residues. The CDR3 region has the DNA TGTGCCACCAGCAGAGATACTAGCGGCTCCTACGAGCAGTACTTC. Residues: CATSRDTSGSYEQYF.

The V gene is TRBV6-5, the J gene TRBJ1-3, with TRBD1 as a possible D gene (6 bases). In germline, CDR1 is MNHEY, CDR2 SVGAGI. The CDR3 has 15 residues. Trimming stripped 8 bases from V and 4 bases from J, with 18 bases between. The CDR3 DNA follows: TGTGCCAGCGATGGCGGACAGCGTGGAGGAAACACCATATATTTT. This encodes CASDGGQRGGNTIYF.

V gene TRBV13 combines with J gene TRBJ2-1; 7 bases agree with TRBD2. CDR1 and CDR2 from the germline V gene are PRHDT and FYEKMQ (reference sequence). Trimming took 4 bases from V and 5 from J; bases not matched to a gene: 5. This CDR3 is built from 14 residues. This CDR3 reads CASSSGLEDNEQFF. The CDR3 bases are TGTGCCAGCAGCTCCGGACTAGAGGACAATGAGCAGTTCTTC. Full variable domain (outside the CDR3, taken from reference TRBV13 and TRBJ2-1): AAGVIQSPRHLIKEKRETATLKCYPIPRHDTVYWYQQGPGQDPQFLISFYEKMQSDKGSIPDRFSAQQFSDYHSELNMSSLELGDSALYFCASSSGLEDNEQFFGPGTRLTVL.

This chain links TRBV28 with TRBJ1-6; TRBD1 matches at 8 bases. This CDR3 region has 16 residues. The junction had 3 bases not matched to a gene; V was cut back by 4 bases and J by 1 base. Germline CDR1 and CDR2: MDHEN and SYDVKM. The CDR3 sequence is CASSSDRVSYNSPLHF. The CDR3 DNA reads TGTGCCAGCAGTTCGGACAGGGTGTCCTATAATTCACCCCTCCACTTT.

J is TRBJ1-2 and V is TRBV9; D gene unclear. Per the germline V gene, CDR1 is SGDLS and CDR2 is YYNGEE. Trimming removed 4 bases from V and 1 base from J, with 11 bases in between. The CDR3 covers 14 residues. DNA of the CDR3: TGTGCCAGCAGCCCCTCCTCCAGTAACTATGGCTACACCTTC. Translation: CASSPSSSNYGYTF.

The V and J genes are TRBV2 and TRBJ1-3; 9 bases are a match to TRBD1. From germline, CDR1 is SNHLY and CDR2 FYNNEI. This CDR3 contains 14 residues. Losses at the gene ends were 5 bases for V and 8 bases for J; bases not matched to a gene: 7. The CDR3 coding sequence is TGTGCCAGCAGTTCGACAGGGGGGAGTTACACCATATATTTT. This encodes CASSSTGGSYTIYF.

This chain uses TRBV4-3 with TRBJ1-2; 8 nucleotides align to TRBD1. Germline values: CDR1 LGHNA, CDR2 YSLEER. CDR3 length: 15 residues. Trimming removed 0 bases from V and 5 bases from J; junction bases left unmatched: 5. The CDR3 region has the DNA TGCGCCAGCAGCCAAGAAGGAGGACAGGGATATGGCTACACCTTC. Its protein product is CASSQEGGQGYGYTF.

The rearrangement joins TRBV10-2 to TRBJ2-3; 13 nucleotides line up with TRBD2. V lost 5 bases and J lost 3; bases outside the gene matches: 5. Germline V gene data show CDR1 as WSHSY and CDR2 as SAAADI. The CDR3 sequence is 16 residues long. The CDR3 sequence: CASSKGLAGLTDTQYF. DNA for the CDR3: TGCGCCAGCAGTAAGGGACTAGCGGGGTTAACAGATACGCAGTATTTT.

CDR3 residues: CASSYGPGQGLSGNSPLHF. The CDR3 DNA reads as TGTGCCAGCAGTTACGGGCCGGGACAGGGATTATCGGGCAATTCACCCCTCCACTTT. This chain connects TRBV6-2 or TRBV6-3 to TRBJ1-6; 9 bases match TRBD1. The ends lost 2 bases at V and 7 bases at J; junction bases unmatched: 15. CDR3 length: 19 amino acids. CDR1 MNHEY and CDR2 SVGEGT come from the germline V gene.

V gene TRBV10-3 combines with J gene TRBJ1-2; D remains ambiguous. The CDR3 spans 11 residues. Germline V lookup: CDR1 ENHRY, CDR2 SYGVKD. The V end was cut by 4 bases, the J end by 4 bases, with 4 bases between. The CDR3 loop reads CAISGSYGYTF. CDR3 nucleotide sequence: TGTGCCATCAGTGGGAGCTATGGCTACACCTTC.

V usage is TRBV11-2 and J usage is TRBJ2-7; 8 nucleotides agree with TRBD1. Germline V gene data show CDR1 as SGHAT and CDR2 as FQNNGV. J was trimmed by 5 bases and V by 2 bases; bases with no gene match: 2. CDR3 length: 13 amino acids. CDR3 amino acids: CASSLQGANEQYF. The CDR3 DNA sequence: TGTGCCAGCAGCTTACAGGGGGCAAACGAGCAGTACTTC.

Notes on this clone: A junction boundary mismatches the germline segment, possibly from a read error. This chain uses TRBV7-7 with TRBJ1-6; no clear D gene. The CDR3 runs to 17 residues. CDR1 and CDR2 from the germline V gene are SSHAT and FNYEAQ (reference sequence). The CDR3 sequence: CASSLPPAKQDNSPLHF. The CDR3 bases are TGTGCTAGCAGCTTACCTCCGGCCAAGCAGGATAATTCACCCCTCCACTTT.

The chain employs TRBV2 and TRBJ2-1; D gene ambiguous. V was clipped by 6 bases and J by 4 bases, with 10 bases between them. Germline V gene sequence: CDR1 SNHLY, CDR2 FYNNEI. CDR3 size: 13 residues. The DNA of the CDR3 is TGTGCCAGCAGGGTTGGGCAATACAATGAGCAGTTCTTC. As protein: CASRVGQYNEQFF.

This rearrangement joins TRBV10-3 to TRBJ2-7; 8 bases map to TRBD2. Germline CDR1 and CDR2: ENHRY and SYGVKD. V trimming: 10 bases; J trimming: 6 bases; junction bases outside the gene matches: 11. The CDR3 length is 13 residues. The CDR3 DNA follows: TGTGCCACCGCTAGCGGGTTGGGTGCCGAGCAGTACTTC. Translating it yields CATASGLGAEQYF.

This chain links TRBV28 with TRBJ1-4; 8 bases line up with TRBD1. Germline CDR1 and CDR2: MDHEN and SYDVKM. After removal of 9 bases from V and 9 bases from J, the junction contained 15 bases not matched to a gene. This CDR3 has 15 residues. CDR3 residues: CARRTGRGASKKLFF. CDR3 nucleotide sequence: TGTGCCAGGCGGACAGGGAGGGGCGCATCGAAAAAACTGTTTTTT.

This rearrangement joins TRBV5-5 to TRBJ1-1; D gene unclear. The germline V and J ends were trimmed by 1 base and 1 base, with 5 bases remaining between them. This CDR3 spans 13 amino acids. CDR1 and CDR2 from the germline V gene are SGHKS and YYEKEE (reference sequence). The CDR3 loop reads CASSLIGNTEAFF. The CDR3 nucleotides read TGTGCCAGCAGCTTGATCGGGAACACTGAAGCTTTCTTT.

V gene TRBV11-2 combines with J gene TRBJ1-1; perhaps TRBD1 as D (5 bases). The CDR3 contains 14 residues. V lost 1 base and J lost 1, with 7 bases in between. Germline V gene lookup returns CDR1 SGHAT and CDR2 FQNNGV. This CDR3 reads CASSLGDRNTEAFF. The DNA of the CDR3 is TGTGCCAGCAGCTTAGGTGACAGGAACACTGAAGCTTTCTTT.

CDR3 sequence: CASRPPLAGGTGELFF. The DNA of the CDR3 is TGCGCCAGCAGACCTCCCCTAGCGGGGGGGACCGGGGAGCTGTTTTTT. V and J are TRBV5-1 and TRBJ2-2; 12 nucleotides line up with TRBD2. The CDR3 contains 16 residues. Germline CDR1 SGHRS, CDR2 YFSETQ. The ends lost 5 bases at V and 5 bases at J; junction bases unmatched: 7.

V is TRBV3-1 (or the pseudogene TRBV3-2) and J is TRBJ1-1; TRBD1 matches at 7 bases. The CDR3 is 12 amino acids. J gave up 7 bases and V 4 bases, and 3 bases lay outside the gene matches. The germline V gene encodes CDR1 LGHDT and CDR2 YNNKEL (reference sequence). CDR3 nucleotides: TGTGCCAGCAGCCCCACAGGGGATGAAGCTTTCTTT. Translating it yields CASSPTGDEAFF.

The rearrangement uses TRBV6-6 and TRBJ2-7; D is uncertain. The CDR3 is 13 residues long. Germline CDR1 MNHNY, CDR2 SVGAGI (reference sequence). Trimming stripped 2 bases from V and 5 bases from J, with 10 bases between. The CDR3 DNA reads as TGTGCCAGCAGTTACGGGCAGGTGGACGAGCAGTACTTC. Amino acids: CASSYGQVDEQYF.

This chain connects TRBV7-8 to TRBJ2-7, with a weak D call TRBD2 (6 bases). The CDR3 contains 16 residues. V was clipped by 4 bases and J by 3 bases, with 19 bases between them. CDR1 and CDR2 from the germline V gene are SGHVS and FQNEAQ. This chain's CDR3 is CASSYGGQGVGYEQYF. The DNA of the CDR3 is TGTGCCAGCAGCTACGGAGGGCAGGGTGTCGGCTACGAGCAGTACTTC.

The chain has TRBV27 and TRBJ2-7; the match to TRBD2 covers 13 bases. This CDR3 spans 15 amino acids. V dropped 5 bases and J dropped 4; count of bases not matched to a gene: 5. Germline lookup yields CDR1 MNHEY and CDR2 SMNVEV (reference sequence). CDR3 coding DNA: TGTGCCAGCAGTCTACTAGCGGGGGGGCTGTACGAGCAGTACTTC. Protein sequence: CASSLLAGGLYEQYF.

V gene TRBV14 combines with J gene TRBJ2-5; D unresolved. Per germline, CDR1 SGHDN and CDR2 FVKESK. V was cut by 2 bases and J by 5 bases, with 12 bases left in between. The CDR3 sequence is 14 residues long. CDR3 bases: TGTGCCAGCAGCCAAAGACTCGGTGGGGAGACCCAGTACTTC. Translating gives CASSQRLGGETQYF.

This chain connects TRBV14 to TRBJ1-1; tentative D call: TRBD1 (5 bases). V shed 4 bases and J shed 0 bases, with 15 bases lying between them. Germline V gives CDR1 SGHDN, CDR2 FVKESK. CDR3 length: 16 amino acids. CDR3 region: CASSPGYRYMNTEAFF. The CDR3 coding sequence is TGTGCCAGCAGCCCCGGGTACAGGTACATGAACACTGAAGCTTTCTTT.

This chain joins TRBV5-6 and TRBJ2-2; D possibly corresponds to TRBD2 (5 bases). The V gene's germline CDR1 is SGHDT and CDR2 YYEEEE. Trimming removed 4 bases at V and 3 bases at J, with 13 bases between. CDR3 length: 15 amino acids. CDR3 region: CASSGTGVHTGELFF. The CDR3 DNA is TGTGCCAGCAGCGGTACCGGGGTCCACACCGGGGAGCTGTTTTTT.